The subject of this entry is one T cell receptor beta chain. The antigen is unknown. The data belong to a study of glioma-infiltrating T cells. Findings and limits, study-wide: Above-expected tissue-blood divergence occurred in all gliomas, most in low-grade ones.

The iRepertoire nested amplicon-rescue multiplex PCR amplified TCR alpha and beta CDR3s from RNA. Input was 100-400 ng of tissue mRNA or PBMC total RNA. In TCRdb, the multiplex PCR reads were re-called with MiXCR into one record per CDR3 protein. This sample has about 130,000 distinct CDR3 sequences, with around 23% found just once. The V gene's germline CDR1 is SQVTM and CDR2 ANQGSEA. The CDR3 has 15 residues. Deletions cut 0 bases from V and 0 bases from J, with 12 bases between. Sequenced: glioma tissue, nonneoplastic brain tissue, or PBMCs (not recorded which). The genes are TRBV29-1 and TRBJ2-7; D remains unclear. This clonotype was obtained from a human donor with low-grade glioma or glioblastoma, undergoing nonglioma brain surgery, or in good health (not recorded which). The CDR3 DNA follows: TGCAGCGTTGAAGACCCTGACGCTAGCTCCTACGAGCAGTACTTC. Its translation: CSVEDPDASSYEQYF.